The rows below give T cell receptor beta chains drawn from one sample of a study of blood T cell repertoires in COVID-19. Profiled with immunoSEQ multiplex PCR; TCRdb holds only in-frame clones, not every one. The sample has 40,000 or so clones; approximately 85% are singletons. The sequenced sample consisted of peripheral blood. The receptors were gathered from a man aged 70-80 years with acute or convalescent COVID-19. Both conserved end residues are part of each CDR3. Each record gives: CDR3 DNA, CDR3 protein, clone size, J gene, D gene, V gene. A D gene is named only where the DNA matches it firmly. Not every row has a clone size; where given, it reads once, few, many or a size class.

TGTGCCAGCAGGGAACTAGCGGGACTTGAAGAGACCCAGTACTTC CASRELAGLEETQYF - TRBJ2-5 TRBD2 TRBV27
TGTGCCACCAGTGAGAAAGGGGGGGCAAACAATCAGCCCCAGCATTTT CATSEKGGANNQPQHF - TRBJ1-5 - TRBV24-1
TGCGCCAGCAGCCAAACGCCCATCCCCCTGCGGGGACGCTCCTACGAGCAGTACTTC CASSQTPIPLRGRSYEQYF - TRBJ2-7 - TRBV4-1
TGTGCCAGCAGCTTAGTCCGGCGGGAGGGTAGCACAGATACGCAGTATTTT CASSLVRREGSTDTQYF - TRBJ2-3 TRBD2 TRBV7-2
TGTGCCAGCAGCTTGCGGCAGGGAGGGAACATTCAGTACTTC CASSLRQGGNIQYF - TRBJ2-4 TRBD2 TRBV5-6
TGTGCCAGCAGTAGCATCAATCAGCCCCAGCATTTT CASSSINQPQHF - TRBJ1-5 - TRBV28
TGCGCCAGCAGCCAAGATCCAGGGGTCCGTGGCTACACCTTC CASSQDPGVRGYTF - TRBJ1-2 - TRBV4-3
TGTGCCATCAGTGAGGATAGGACAGGGAAATACGAGCAGTACTTC CAISEDRTGKYEQYF - TRBJ2-7 TRBD1 TRBV10-3
TGTGCCAGCAGTTTGGCGATGGGCCTCTTACTTGGCTACACCTTC CASSLAMGLLLGYTF - TRBJ1-2 - TRBV28
TGTGCCAGCAGTTTAGCGGGAGCGGCGGAGCAGTACTTC CASSLAGAAEQYF - TRBJ2-7 TRBD2 TRBV28
TGTGCCAGCAGTGCACTAGCGGGAGTGTATAGAGATACGCAGTATTTT CASSALAGVYRDTQYF - TRBJ2-3 TRBD2 TRBV2
TGTGCCAGCAGCTTCGGGAGGGAGGGCACCGGGGAGCTGTTTTTT CASSFGREGTGELFF - TRBJ2-2 TRBD2 TRBV7-3
TGTGCCAGCAGCCCTGGACGGGGGAATTCACCCCTCCACTTT CASSPGRGNSPLHF - TRBJ1-6 - TRBV11-2
TGTGCCAGCAGTGAATATGTAGGAGGAGATGGCTACACCTTC CASSEYVGGDGYTF - TRBJ1-2 - TRBV25-1
TGTGCCAGCAAGAGACAGGGGAATTATAAGTCTGGAAACACCATATATTTT CASKRQGNYKSGNTIYF few TRBJ1-3 TRBD1 TRBV28
TGCAGCGTTTCGGACTTCAATGAGCAGTTCTTC CSVSDFNEQFF few TRBJ2-1 - TRBV29-1
TGCAGCGTTGAAGCCGTCCCGGGGGCAGATACGCAGTATTTT CSVEAVPGADTQYF once TRBJ2-3 - TRBV29-1
TGTGCCAGCTCCCCGGGACAGGCCTACAATGAGCAGTTCTTC CASSPGQAYNEQFF - TRBJ2-1 TRBD1 TRBV5-6
TGTGCCAGCAGCCAAGATCTATCAGGGAATCAGCCCCAGCATTTT CASSQDLSGNQPQHF few TRBJ1-5 - TRBV3-1/TRBV3-2
TGTGCCAGCAGCATCGGGACTCCCTCGTGGGAGCAGTACTTC CASSIGTPSWEQYF - TRBJ2-7 - TRBV7-8
TGTGCCAGCAGTTCTAGCTCGACAGGGCTTAGGGGCTACACCTTC CASSSSSTGLRGYTF - TRBJ1-2 TRBD1 TRBV27
TGTGCCAGCAGCCTCCGGTATGAGCAGTTCTTC CASSLRYEQFF once TRBJ2-1 - TRBV7-2
TGTGCCAGCAGCCGGACAGGGTTGGGGACCGGGGAGCTGTTTTTT CASSRTGLGTGELFF - TRBJ2-2 TRBD1 TRBV11-2
TGTGCCAGCAGCTTGGGAGGTGCAGTATGGAGAGAGACCCAGTACTTC CASSLGGAVWRETQYF - TRBJ2-5 - TRBV5-6
TGTGCCAGCAGCCAAGTACTAGCGGGTCGCTCCTACGAGCAGTACTTC CASSQVLAGRSYEQYF - TRBJ2-7 TRBD2 TRBV14
TGTGCCAGCAGTTTTAGGGGACAGAGAGAGATCGAGCAGTACTTC CASSFRGQREIEQYF - TRBJ2-7 TRBD1 TRBV28
TGTGCCAGCAGCCTAGTTGGAGGGAACACTGAAGCTTTCTTT CASSLVGGNTEAFF - TRBJ1-1 - TRBV5-5
TGTGCCAGCAGCCAAGAGGGTGAAGGGGTAAGATACGAGCAGTACTTC CASSQEGEGVRYEQYF - TRBJ2-7 - TRBV3-1/TRBV3-2
TGTGCCAGCTCAGAGCAGGGGGCTCGAACTGAAGCTTTCTTT CASSEQGARTEAFF - TRBJ1-1 TRBD1 TRBV18
TGTGCCATCAGTGAGGTACCCCGGGATGAGCAGTTCTTC CAISEVPRDEQFF - TRBJ2-1 - TRBV10-3
TGTGCCAGCAGCCCCAGGGACAGTCCAAACTATGGCTACACCTTC CASSPRDSPNYGYTF - TRBJ1-2 TRBD1 TRBV7-9
TGTGCCAGCAGCAAAGCAACCGGGGGCACTGAAGCTTTCTTT CASSKATGGTEAFF - TRBJ1-1 - TRBV21-1
TGTGCCAGCAGCAGGCGGGGAGGGGAGGCCACTGAAGCTTTCTTT CASSRRGGEATEAFF - TRBJ1-1 - TRBV7-8
TGTGCCAGCAGTGGTAGGCAGGGGAATTCACCCCTCCACTTT CASSGRQGNSPLHF - TRBJ1-6 - TRBV2
TGTGCCAGCTCACCGGCAGGGAGGTCCGGGGCCAACGTCCTGACTTTC CASSPAGRSGANVLTF - TRBJ2-6 - TRBV18
TGTGCCAGCAGCCAAGACATGGGACACAACTCCTACGAGCAGTACTTC CASSQDMGHNSYEQYF - TRBJ2-7 - TRBV3-1/TRBV3-2
TGTGCCAGCAGCTTGTCCCCGGGACAGGGGGATGAGCAGTTCTTC CASSLSPGQGDEQFF - TRBJ2-1 TRBD1 TRBV5-6
TGTGCCATCAGTGAGGGGACTGAGAGAGAACGGGCCTATGAGCAGTTCTTC CAISEGTERERAYEQFF - TRBJ2-1 - TRBV10-3
TGTGCCAGCTCACCAGAGAATCAGCCCCAGCATTTT CASSPENQPQHF - TRBJ1-5 - TRBV18
TGTGCCAGCTCACCGGGGGGGTACGAGCAGTACTTC CASSPGGYEQYF - TRBJ2-7 TRBD2 TRBV18
TGTGCCAGTAGTATCGACAGGCCGAACACCGGGGAGCTGTTTTTT CASSIDRPNTGELFF - TRBJ2-2 - TRBV19
TGTGCCAGCAGCTTAGTGGGACAGGGTAAAGGCGAGCAGTACTTC CASSLVGQGKGEQYF - TRBJ2-7 TRBD1 TRBV11-2
TGTGCCAGCTCACCACCGAACAGTTATAGCGGGAGAAGCACAGATACGCAGTATTTT CASSPPNSYSGRSTDTQYF few TRBJ2-3 TRBD2 TRBV18
TGTGCCAGCAGCTCCCCCGTGGGACAGGTTGACACCGGGGAGCTGTTTTTT CASSSPVGQVDTGELFF once TRBJ2-2 TRBD1 TRBV9
TGTGCCAGCTCACCGGACAGGAACTACAATGAGCAGTTCTTC CASSPDRNYNEQFF - TRBJ2-1 TRBD1 TRBV18
TGTGCCATCAGTGAGCCCAGGGCGGGGAACATTCAGTACTTC CAISEPRAGNIQYF - TRBJ2-4 - TRBV10-3
TGTGCTAGTGGCCTTGCTGAGTCGCGCGAGCAGTACTTC CASGLAESREQYF few TRBJ2-7 - TRBV12-5
TGTGCCGTTCCCCGGGGAGCCGGGACTGGCACGCAGTATTTT CAVPRGAGTGTQYF - TRBJ2-3 - TRBV7-9
TGTGCCAGCAGTTCCCCGGGGGATACGCAGTATTTT CASSSPGDTQYF - TRBJ2-3 - TRBV6-5
TGTGCCAGCAGCATGGGACTAGTTAGCTCAGATACGCAGTATTTT CASSMGLVSSDTQYF - TRBJ2-3 TRBD2 TRBV11-2
TGTGCCAGCAGCAAACCGGGACAGGGTTACAATGAGCAGTTCTTC CASSKPGQGYNEQFF - TRBJ2-1 TRBD1 TRBV5-4